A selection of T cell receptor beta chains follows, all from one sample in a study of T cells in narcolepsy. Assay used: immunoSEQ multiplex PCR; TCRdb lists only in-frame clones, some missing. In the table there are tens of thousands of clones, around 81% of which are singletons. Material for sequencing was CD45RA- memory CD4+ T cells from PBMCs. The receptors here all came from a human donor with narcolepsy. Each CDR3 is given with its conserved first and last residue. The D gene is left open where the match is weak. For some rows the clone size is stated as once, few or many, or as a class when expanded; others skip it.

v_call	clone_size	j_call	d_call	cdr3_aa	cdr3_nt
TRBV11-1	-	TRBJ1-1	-	CASSLNSGMNTEAFF	TGTGCCAGCAGCTTAAATAGTGGAATGAACACTGAAGCTTTCTTT
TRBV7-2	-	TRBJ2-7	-	CASSLGGGASYEQYF	TGTGCCAGCAGCTTAGGTGGCGGGGCCTCCTACGAGCAGTACTTC
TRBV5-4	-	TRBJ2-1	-	CASSLFFREQFF	TGTGCCAGCAGCTTGTTTTTCAGGGAGCAGTTCTTC
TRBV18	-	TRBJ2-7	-	CASSPPGRDGYEQYF	TGTGCCAGCTCACCCCCCGGCAGGGACGGCTACGAGCAGTACTTC
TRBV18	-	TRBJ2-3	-	CASSPQQGSTDTQYF	TGTGCCAGCTCACCACAGCAGGGGAGCACAGATACGCAGTATTTT
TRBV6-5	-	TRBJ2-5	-	CASRDGVGQYF	TGTGCCAGCAGGGACGGGGTGGGACAGTACTTC
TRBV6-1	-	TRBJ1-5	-	CASSEAGGLGQPQHF	TGTGCCAGCAGTGAAGCTGGGGGCCTGGGGCAGCCCCAGCATTTT
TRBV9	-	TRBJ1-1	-	CASSPRSGTGSNTEAFF	TGTGCCAGCAGCCCCCGCTCCGGGACGGGAAGCAACACTGAAGCTTTCTTT
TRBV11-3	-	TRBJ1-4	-	CASSIPRGTGEKLFF	TGTGCCAGCAGCATACCTAGAGGGACGGGTGAAAAACTGTTTTTT
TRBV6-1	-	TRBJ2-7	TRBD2	CASSSTSGVSYEQYF	TGTGCCAGCAGCTCCACTAGCGGGGTCAGCTACGAGCAGTACTTC
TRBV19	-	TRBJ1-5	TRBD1	CASSPGQGRNQPQHF	TGTGCCAGTAGTCCGGGACAGGGGCGCAATCAGCCCCAGCATTTT
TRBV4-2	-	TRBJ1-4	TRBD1	CASSQSFGQGDEKLFF	TGTGCCAGCAGCCAATCATTCGGACAGGGGGATGAAAAACTGTTTTTT
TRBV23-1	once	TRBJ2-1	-	CASPTTAGTKKYNEQFF	TGCGCCAGCCCCACGACGGCGGGGACGAAGAAATACAATGAGCAGTTCTTC
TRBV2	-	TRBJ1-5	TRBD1	CASSVTGAGNQPQHF	TGTGCCAGCAGTGTAACAGGGGCGGGCAATCAGCCCCAGCATTTT
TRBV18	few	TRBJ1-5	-	CASSPDRGSEQPQHF	TGTGCCAGCTCACCCGATCGAGGATCAGAGCAGCCCCAGCATTTT
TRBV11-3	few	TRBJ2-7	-	CASSPFGTGESEQYF	TGTGCCAGCAGTCCATTCGGGACTGGTGAATCCGAGCAGTACTTC
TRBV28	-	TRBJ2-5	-	CASSQGGQQETQYF	TGTGCCAGCAGTCAGGGAGGACAGCAAGAGACCCAGTACTTC
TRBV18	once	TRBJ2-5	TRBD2	CASSPPRGSGEETQYF	TGTGCCAGCTCACCTCCGAGGGGTAGCGGGGAAGAGACCCAGTACTTC
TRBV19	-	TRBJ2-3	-	CASSINPPGWGAMDTQYF	TGTGCCAGTAGTATTAACCCCCCGGGGTGGGGTGCGATGGATACGCAGTATTTT
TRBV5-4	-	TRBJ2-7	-	CASSLADRTSYEQYF	TGTGCCAGCAGCTTGGCCGACAGGACCTCCTACGAGCAGTACTTC
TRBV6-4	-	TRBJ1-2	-	CASSDSQGIRGYTF	TGTGCCAGCAGTGACTCCCAGGGGATTCGTGGCTACACCTTC
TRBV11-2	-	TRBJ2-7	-	CASSSQISYEQYF	TGTGCCAGCAGCTCCCAAATTTCCTACGAGCAGTACTTC
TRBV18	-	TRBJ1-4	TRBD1	CASSPRTGATNEKLFF	TGTGCCAGCTCACCGCGGACAGGGGCAACTAATGAAAAACTGTTTTTT